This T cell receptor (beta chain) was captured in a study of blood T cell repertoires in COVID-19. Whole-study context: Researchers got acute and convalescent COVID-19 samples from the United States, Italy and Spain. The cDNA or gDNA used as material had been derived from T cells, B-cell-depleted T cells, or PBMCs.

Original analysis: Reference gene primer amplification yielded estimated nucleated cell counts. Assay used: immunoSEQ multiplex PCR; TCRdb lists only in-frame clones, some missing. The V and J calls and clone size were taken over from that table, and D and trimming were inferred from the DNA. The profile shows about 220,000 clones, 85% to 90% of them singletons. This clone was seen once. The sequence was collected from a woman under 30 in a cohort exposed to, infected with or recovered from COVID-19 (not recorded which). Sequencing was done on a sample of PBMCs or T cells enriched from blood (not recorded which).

The chain's CDR3 is CASSETGTSGPTDTQYF. The CDR3, as DNA: TGTGCCAGCAGTGAGACCGGGACTAGCGGACCCACAGATACGCAGTATTTT. This chain uses TRBV2 with TRBJ2-3; 11 nucleotides align to TRBD2. Germline V gene lookup returns CDR1 SNHLY and CDR2 FYNNEI. Trimming cost V 3 bases and J 2 bases; bases outside gene matches: 7. The CDR3 has 17 residues.